This passage covers 11 T cell receptor beta chains from one sample sequenced in a study of T cell responses to AZD1222 COVID-19 vaccine (dated by TCRdb to the early 2020s). The library was obtained by the immunoSEQ multiplex PCR assay. TCRdb mirrors the immuneACCESS table, restricted to in-frame sequences. Some clones are absent from its copies; in checked studies, under half trace to an unresolved V gene, and the reason for the others is unknown. In all, the sample holds under 150,000 clones, and approximately 94% of those were seen once. The top ten clones comprise 5.1% of the sample. Explained via the paper, the time point label denotes: baseline before first vaccination. The input for sequencing was peripheral blood, taken on day 0 of AZD1222 vaccination. All receptors come from an adult in good health.

The gene calls are TRBV10-2 and TRBJ2-7; 10 nucleotides align to TRBD2. The J segment lost 7 bases and the V segment lost 8 bases, leaving 11 bases of the junction unmatched. Germline V gene sequence: CDR1 WSHSY, CDR2 SAAADI. The CDR3 covers 14 residues. CDR3 coding DNA: TGCGCCAGCGCTTTAGCGGGGGGTTCTAGGGAGCAGTACTTC. It translates to CASALAGGSREQYF.

This chain links TRBV5-6 with TRBJ1-2, with D uncertain. Trimming removed 4 bases at V and 2 bases at J, with 18 bases between. This CDR3 is 16 amino acids long. In germline, CDR1 is SGHDT, CDR2 YYEEEE. CDR3 DNA: TGTGCCAGCAGCCCCATATCGGGTATCCGGAACTATGGCTACACCTTC. Translation gives CASSPISGIRNYGYTF.

V is TRBV29-1 and J is TRBJ1-2, with TRBD1 identical over 7 bases. In germline, CDR1 is SQVTM, CDR2 ANQGSEA. V trimming: 0 bases; J trimming: 0 bases; junction bases outside the gene matches: 4. The CDR3 has 15 amino acids. CDR3 in amino acids: CSVEDGDRTNYGYTF. The CDR3 coding sequence is TGCAGCGTTGAAGACGGGGACAGAACTAACTATGGCTACACCTTC. Using reference TRBV29-1 and TRBJ1-2 for the parts outside the CDR3, the full variable domain is SAVISQKPSRDICQRGTSLTIQCQVDSQVTMMFWYRQQPGQSLTLIATANQGSEATYESGFVIDKFPISRPNLTFSTLTVSNMSPEDSSIYLCSVEDGDRTNYGYTFGSGTRLTVV.

This chain connects TRBV7-6 to TRBJ1-6; 7 bases are shared with TRBD1. CDR3 length equals 14 residues. Trimming cost V 5 bases and J 7 bases; bases outside gene matches: 5. CDR1 is SGHVS, CDR2 FNYEAQ, per germline. This CDR3 is CASSPGQNNSPLHF. The CDR3 DNA reads as TGTGCCAGCAGCCCGGGACAGAACAATTCACCCCTCCACTTT.

The rearrangement joins TRBV7-2 to TRBJ2-7; D is possibly TRBD2 (5 bases). The length of the CDR3 is 13 residues. With 5 bases removed from V and 6 bases from J, the gap between germline ends came to 14 bases. Germline loops: CDR1 SGHTA, CDR2 FQGNSA. CDR3 sequence (DNA): TGTGCCAGCAGCAAACGGACTCTCCTCGAGCAGTACTTC. It translates to CASSKRTLLEQYF.

CDR3 coding DNA: TGCGCCAGCTCACTTGACACCTACACTGAAGCTTTCTTT. It is translated as CASSLDTYTEAFF. The chain links TRBV5-1 to TRBJ1-1; the D is unclear. Germline loops: CDR1 SGHRS, CDR2 YFSETQ. V gave up 7 bases and J gave up 3 bases, with 13 bases separating them. The CDR3 extends over 13 amino acids. Full variable domain (missing parts from reference TRBV5-1 and TRBJ1-1): KAGVTQTPRYLIKTRGQQVTLSCSPISGHRSVSWYQQTPGQGLQFLFEYFSETQRNKGNFPGRFSGRQFSNSRSEMNVSTLELGDSALYLCASSLDTYTEAFFGQGTRLTVV.

This clone was detected once. The chain employs TRBV28 and TRBJ1-1; 9 bases agree with TRBD1. The CDR3 contains 13 residues. V dropped 6 bases and J dropped 4; count of bases not matched to a gene: 3. Germline values: CDR1 MDHEN, CDR2 SYDVKM. The CDR3 DNA reads TGTGCCAGCAGACGGACAGGGGCCACTGAAGCTTTCTTT. Translating gives CASRRTGATEAFF.

The rearrangement joins TRBV18 to TRBJ2-1, with no clear D. In germline, CDR1 is KGHSH, CDR2 LQKENI. V was trimmed by 8 bases and J by 5 bases, leaving 13 bases between them. This CDR3 has 13 residues. CDR3 region: CASLLSADNEQFF. The CDR3 DNA reads as TGTGCCAGCCTCCTCTCCGCGGACAATGAGCAGTTCTTC.

The chain combines TRBV27 with TRBJ2-5, with D possibly being TRBD2 (5 bases). Germline CDR1 reads MNHEY; CDR2 reads SMNVEV (reference sequence). Trimming left V 7 bases short and J 4 bases short, with 19 bases between. This CDR3 contains 15 residues. The CDR3 reads CASTARALLGETQYF. The DNA of the CDR3 is TGTGCCAGCACTGCGCGGGCTTTACTGGGAGAGACCCAGTACTTC.

The chain links TRBV7-6 to TRBJ2-1, with D uncertain. The CDR3 length is 15 residues. With 7 bases removed from V and 2 bases from J, the gap between germline ends came to 15 bases. The germline gives CDR1 SGHVS, CDR2 FNYEAQ. For the CDR3, the DNA is TGTGCCAGCACCGTAGGGCACCCTCCCTACAATGAGCAGTTCTTC. It specifies CASTVGHPPYNEQFF. The full variable domain, its missing parts supplied by reference TRBV7-6 and TRBJ2-1, is GAGVSQSPRYKVTKRGQDVALRCDPISGHVSLYWYRQALGQGPEFLTYFNYEAQQDKSGLPNDRFSAERPEGSISTLTIQRTEQRDSAMYRCASTVGHPPYNEQFFGPGTRLTVL.

This chain uses TRBV5-1 with TRBJ2-3; 14 bases align to TRBD2. The CDR3 consists of 16 residues. The V segment lost 4 bases and the J segment 3 bases; nucleotides outside the gene matches: 4. Germline CDR1 and CDR2: SGHRS and YFSETQ. In DNA, the CDR3 is TGCGCCAGCAGCCCACGGACTAGCGGGGGGACAGATACGCAGTATTTT. Amino acid sequence: CASSPRTSGGTDTQYF.